Each of the 28 T cell receptor beta chains below was sequenced from the same sample in a study of monozygotic twins with inflammatory bowel disease. After re-calling the 5' RACE reads, TCRdb lists one entry per CDR3 protein, DNA absent. This sample's table reports about 420,000 distinct CDR3 sequences. Source material: blood. The source is a human donor with ulcerative colitis or Crohn's disease, or a healthy co-twin of an affected twin (not recorded which).

The rearrangement uses TRBV5-1 and TRBJ2-2; TCRdb picks TRBD2, but there is no DNA to check that call. Germline assignment: CDR1 SGHRS and CDR2 YFSETQ. This CDR3 comprises 16 residues. CDR3 region: CASSSGLAGGSGELFF.

The V and J genes are TRBV30 and TRBJ2-7. The germline CDR1 and CDR2 sequences are GTSNPN and SVGIG (reference sequence). The CDR3 is made up of 13 amino acids. This chain's CDR3 is CAWRIGSTYEQYF.

The V and J genes are TRBV19 and TRBJ2-2; TCRdb calls TRBD2, which cannot be checked without DNA. Germline values: CDR1 LNHDA, CDR2 SQIVND (reference sequence). The CDR3 covers 16 residues. The CDR3 loop reads CASSSGASGHTGELFF. Together with reference TRBV19 and TRBJ2-2, the CDR3 gives the full variable domain: DGGITQSPKYLFRKEGQNVTLSCEQNLNHDAMYWYRQDPGQGLRLIYYSQIVNDFQKGDIAEGYSVSREKKESFPLTVTSAQKNPTAFYLCASSSGASGHTGELFFGEGSRLTVL.

This chain uses TRBV20-1 with TRBJ2-3; the TRBD2 assignment by TCRdb is unverifiable without DNA. The CDR3 runs to 14 residues. CDR1 is DFQATT and CDR2 is SNEGSKA in the germline V gene (reference sequence). CDR3 in amino acids: CSAILAGVRDTQYF.

The CDR3 sequence is CASSPTSGRDYNEQFF. The V call is TRBV7-9, the J call TRBJ2-1; absent DNA, TCRdb's TRBD2 call cannot be checked. Germline loops: CDR1 SEHNR, CDR2 FQNEAQ (reference sequence). The CDR3 extends over 16 amino acids. Looking up the rest from reference TRBV7-9 and TRBJ2-1 gives the full variable domain: DTGVSQNPRHKITKRGQNVTFRCDPISEHNRLYWYRQTLGQGPEFLTYFQNEAQLEKSRLLSDRFSAERPKGSFSTLEIQRTEQGDSAMYLCASSPTSGRDYNEQFFGPGTRLTVL.

The gene calls are TRBV14 and TRBJ1-2; TCRdb's assignment of TRBD1 cannot be checked, as there is no DNA. CDR3 size: 15 residues. Germline CDR1 and CDR2: SGHDN and FVKESK. The CDR3 here is CASSLGTPTNYGYTF.

The rearrangement uses TRBV5-4 and TRBJ2-1; TCRdb's D gene call, TRBD2, goes unchecked for lack of DNA. The V gene's germline CDR1 is SGHNT and CDR2 YYREEE (reference sequence). This CDR3 is 19 amino acids long. The chain's CDR3 is CASSLSGSGGLAVYNEQFF.

The genes are TRBV20-1 and TRBJ2-5. The length of the CDR3 is 13 residues. CDR1 and CDR2 (germline): DFQATT, SNEGSKA (reference sequence). The CDR3 here is CSARGLWGETQYF.

This chain uses TRBV5-5 with TRBJ1-6; TCRdb's D gene call, TRBD1, goes unchecked for lack of DNA. The CDR3 totals 16 residues. CDR1 and CDR2 (germline): SGHKS, YYEKEE (reference sequence). This CDR3 is CASSPAPEQRLSPLHF.

This chain uses TRBV28 with TRBJ2-3; TCRdb indicates TRBD2, and absent DNA this call remains unverified. CDR3 length equals 12 residues. Germline-derived CDR1 and CDR2 are MDHEN and SYDVKM. The CDR3 reads CASKAGADTQYF.

The J gene is TRBJ1-3, the V gene TRBV18. CDR3 size: 16 residues. Germline CDR1 and CDR2: KGHSH and LQKENI. Here the CDR3 reads CASSSFADPSGNTIYF.

The genes are TRBV11-2 and TRBJ2-3. Germline CDR1 SGHAT, CDR2 FQNNGV. This CDR3 has 11 amino acids. CDR3 amino acids: CASRTRDTQYF.

The J gene is TRBJ2-7, the V gene TRBV4-1; TCRdb reports TRBD2, a call that lacks DNA to check it against. Germline-derived CDR1 and CDR2 are MGHRA and YSYEKL. CDR3 size: 15 residues. The CDR3 here is CASSLDGGTAYEQYF.

The rearrangement links TRBV15 to TRBJ2-2; TCRdb designates TRBD2, a call that cannot be tested without DNA. CDR1 LNHNV and CDR2 YYDKDF come from the germline V gene (reference sequence). CDR3 length equals 17 residues. The CDR3 loop reads CATSTDSGRADTGELFF.

This chain links TRBV7-9 with TRBJ1-3. CDR1 SEHNR and CDR2 FQNEAQ come from the germline V gene (reference sequence). There are 16 residues in the CDR3. CDR3 residues: CASSSVGRTSGNTIYF.

CDR3 residues: CASPRDGAYEQYF. The chain is built from TRBV6-1 and TRBJ2-7; the D gene TCRdb calls, TRBD1, cannot be checked with no DNA. Germline CDR1 is MNHNS and CDR2 is SASEGT. The CDR3 consists of 13 residues.

This rearrangement joins TRBV5-6 to TRBJ1-5. CDR3 size: 14 residues. Germline CDR1 reads SGHDT; CDR2 reads YYEEEE. CDR3 amino acids: CASSLVGSNQPQHF.

The V gene is TRBV12-3 or TRBV12-4, the J gene TRBJ2-4; no DNA is available, so the TRBD1 call from TCRdb remains unchecked. This CDR3 spans 14 amino acids. CDR3 in amino acids: CASTRDRAKNIQYF.

The chain employs TRBV18 and TRBJ1-6. Germline loops: CDR1 KGHSH, CDR2 LQKENI. The CDR3 is 16 amino acids. CDR3 region: CASSPQMTDSGSPLHF.

The V and J genes are TRBV7-2 and TRBJ2-5; no DNA is available, so the TRBD2 call from TCRdb remains unchecked. Germline lookup yields CDR1 SGHTA and CDR2 FQGNSA. The CDR3 sequence is 17 residues long. The CDR3 protein is CASSLVGPSADQETQYF.

The chain couples TRBV12-3 or TRBV12-4 to TRBJ1-1; TCRdb's D gene call, TRBD1, goes unchecked for lack of DNA. CDR3 length equals 15 residues. CDR3 region: CASRPTATLNTEAFF.

The chain links TRBV7-9 to TRBJ2-7; with no DNA, the TCRdb D assignment of TRBD1 cannot be verified. CDR1 and CDR2 (germline): SEHNR, FQNEAQ (reference sequence). CDR3 length equals 13 residues. CDR3 sequence: CASSPTGAYEQYF.

The chain joins TRBV3-1 to TRBJ2-3; TCRdb designates TRBD2, a call that cannot be tested without DNA. The CDR3 is made up of 15 amino acids. The germline CDR1 and CDR2 sequences are LGHDT and YNNKEL (reference sequence). The CDR3 region is CASSQGGIAEDTQYF.

The chain combines TRBV20-1 with TRBJ1-1; TCRdb outputs TRBD1, but without DNA this stays unchecked. This CDR3 has 14 residues. Germline assignment: CDR1 DFQATT and CDR2 SNEGSKA (reference sequence). The CDR3 loop is CSATPYGGNTEAFF.

This CDR3 is CASSYGLAGAYEQYF. The chain combines TRBV6-5 with TRBJ2-7; the D gene TCRdb calls, TRBD2, cannot be checked with no DNA. CDR1 and CDR2 (germline): MNHEY, SVGAGI. This CDR3 has 15 amino acids.

CDR3: CSVETATNTEAFF. The gene calls are TRBV29-1 and TRBJ1-1. Germline-derived CDR1 and CDR2 are SQVTM and ANQGSEA. The CDR3 is 13 amino acids.

The chain combines TRBV5-1 with TRBJ2-5; there is no DNA to check the TCRdb D call of TRBD1. The CDR3 is 13 residues long. Germline lookup yields CDR1 SGHRS and CDR2 YFSETQ. The CDR3 loop reads CASSHRREETQYF.

The genes are TRBV6-1 and TRBJ2-5; without DNA, the TCRdb call of TRBD2 cannot be checked. Germline CDR1 and CDR2: MNHNS and SASEGT. CDR3 length equals 18 residues. The CDR3 reads CASSKERLAGEYQETQYF.